This T cell receptor beta chain was recorded in a study of cytomegalovirus exposure and HLA in healthy donors. Findings and limits, study-wide: For TCR beta chains, V- and J-gene trimming was later linked to a missense DCLRE1C variant.

CDR3 length: 14 amino acids. Germline V gene data show CDR1 as LNHDA and CDR2 as SQIVND (reference sequence). Losses at the gene ends were 5 bases for V and 5 bases for J; bases not matched to a gene: 6. About this clone: Its antigen is not known.

Primers included in the PCR were 60 Vbeta and 13 Jbeta primers. Repertoires were generated with immunoSEQ multiplex PCR, while TCRdb's copy carries only in-frame clones and drops some. The sample includes 60,000 or so clones, about 80% of them seen just once. This sequence was found in a man in his forties in good health and CMV-seronegative. The sample consisted of PBMCs. This chain uses TRBV19 with TRBJ2-3, with 8 bases aligning to TRBD1. The CDR3 region is CASSPRGQGDTQYF. The CDR3 nucleotides are TGTGCCAGTAGTCCCAGGGGGCAGGGAGATACGCAGTATTTT. The entire variable domain, with the rest obtained from reference TRBV19 and TRBJ2-3, is as follows: DGGITQSPKYLFRKEGQNVTLSCEQNLNHDAMYWYRQDPGQGLRLIYYSQIVNDFQKGDIAEGYSVSREKKESFPLTVTSAQKNPTAFYLCASSPRGQGDTQYFGPGTRLTVL.